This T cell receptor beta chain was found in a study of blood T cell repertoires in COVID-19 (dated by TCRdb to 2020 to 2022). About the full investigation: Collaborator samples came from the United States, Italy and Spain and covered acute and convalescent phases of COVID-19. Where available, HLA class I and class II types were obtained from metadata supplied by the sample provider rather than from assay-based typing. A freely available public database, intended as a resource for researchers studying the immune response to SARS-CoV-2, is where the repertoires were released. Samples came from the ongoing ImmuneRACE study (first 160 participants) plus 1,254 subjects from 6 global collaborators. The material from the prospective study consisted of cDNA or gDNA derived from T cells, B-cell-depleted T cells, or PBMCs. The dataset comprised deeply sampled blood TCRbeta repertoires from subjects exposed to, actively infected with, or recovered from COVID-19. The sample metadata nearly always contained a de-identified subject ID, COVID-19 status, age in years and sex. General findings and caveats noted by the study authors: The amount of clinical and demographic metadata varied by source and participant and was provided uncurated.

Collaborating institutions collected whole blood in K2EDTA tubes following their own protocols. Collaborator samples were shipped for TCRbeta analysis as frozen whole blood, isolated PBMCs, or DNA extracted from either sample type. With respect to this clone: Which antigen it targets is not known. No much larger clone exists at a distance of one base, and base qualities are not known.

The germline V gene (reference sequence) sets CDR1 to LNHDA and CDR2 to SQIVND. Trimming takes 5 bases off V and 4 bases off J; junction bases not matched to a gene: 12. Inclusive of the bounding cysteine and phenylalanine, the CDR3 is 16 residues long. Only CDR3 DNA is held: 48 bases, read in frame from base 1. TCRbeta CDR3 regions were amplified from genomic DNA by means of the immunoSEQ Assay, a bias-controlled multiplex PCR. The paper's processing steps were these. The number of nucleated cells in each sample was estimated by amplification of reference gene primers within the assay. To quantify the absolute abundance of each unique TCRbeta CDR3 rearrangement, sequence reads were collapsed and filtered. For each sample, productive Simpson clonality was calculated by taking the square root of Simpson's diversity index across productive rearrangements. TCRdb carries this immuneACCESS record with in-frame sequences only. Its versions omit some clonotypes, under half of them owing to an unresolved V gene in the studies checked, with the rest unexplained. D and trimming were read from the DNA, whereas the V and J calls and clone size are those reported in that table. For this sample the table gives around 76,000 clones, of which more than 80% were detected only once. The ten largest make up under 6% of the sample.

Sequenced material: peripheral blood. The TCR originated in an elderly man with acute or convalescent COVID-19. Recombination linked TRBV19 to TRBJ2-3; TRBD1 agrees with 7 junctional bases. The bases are TGTGCCAGTAGTCCAAGGACAGGTTCGGGTGCAGATACGCAGTATTTT. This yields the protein CASSPRTGSGADTQYF.